This is a list of T cell receptor beta chains from one sample in a study of T cell changes during pregnancy in multiple sclerosis. Generated by immunoSEQ multiplex PCR, the TCRdb table keeps only in-frame clones and is missing some. The repertoire holds 45,000 to 55,000 clones, approximately 92% seen once, with approximately 0.15% in the top ten. The input for sequencing was CD4+ T cells from peripheral blood mononuclear cells, taken after pregnancy. These receptors were taken from a female donor in good health, enrolled as a control in a pregnancy study. The CDR3 runs from the conserved cysteine through the conserved F or W. Fields, in order: D gene, V gene, J gene, CDR3 protein, CDR3 DNA. The D gene is left open where the match is weak.

.	TRBV7-2	TRBJ1-4	CASSNRERNEKLFF	TGTGCCAGCAGTAATAGGGAGAGGAATGAAAAACTGTTTTTT
TRBD1	TRBV7-3	TRBJ2-1	CASSFAGGTYNEQFF	TGTGCCAGCAGCTTCGCAGGGGGAACCTACAATGAGCAGTTCTTC
TRBD1	TRBV5-1	TRBJ1-3	CASSGTGHSGNTIYF	TGCGCCAGCTCCGGGACAGGCCACTCTGGAAACACCATATATTTT
.	TRBV13	TRBJ1-6	CASSLDVRYNSPLHF	TGTGCCAGCAGCTTAGATGTCCGCTATAATTCACCCCTCCACTTT
.	TRBV11-2	TRBJ1-1	CASSLDGRGSMNTEAFF	TGTGCCAGCAGCTTAGACGGGAGAGGTTCGATGAACACTGAAGCTTTCTTT
TRBD1	TRBV10-3	TRBJ2-7	CAISDNRGSYEQYF	TGTGCCATCAGTGATAACAGGGGTTCTTACGAGCAGTACTTC
.	TRBV5-1	TRBJ2-5	CASSLAQGGSKTQYF	TGCGCCAGCAGCTTGGCCCAGGGTGGATCGAAGACCCAGTACTTC
TRBD1	TRBV7-6	TRBJ2-7	CASSPGTVEQYF	TGTGCCAGCAGCCCCGGGACAGTCGAGCAGTACTTC
TRBD1	TRBV5-4	TRBJ2-2	CASSLVGTGYSGELFF	TGTGCCAGCAGCTTGGTTGGGACAGGGTATAGCGGGGAGCTGTTTTTT
TRBD1	TRBV30	TRBJ1-5	CAWSVGQGYQPQHF	TGTGCCTGGAGTGTAGGACAGGGTTACCAGCCCCAGCATTTT
TRBD2	TRBV18	TRBJ2-7	CASSPGGIEQYF	TGTGCCAGCTCACCGGGGGGGATCGAGCAGTACTTC
.	TRBV18	TRBJ1-2	CASSPLTGIYGYTF	TGTGCCAGCTCACCTTTAACAGGGATCTATGGCTACACCTTC
.	TRBV2	TRBJ2-5	CASRPLVNQETQYF	TGTGCCAGCAGGCCACTAGTGAACCAAGAGACCCAGTACTTC
TRBD1	TRBV5-1	TRBJ2-3	CASSLALTGGPTNTQYF	TGCGCCAGCAGCTTGGCTTTGACAGGGGGGCCCACAAATACGCAGTATTTT
.	TRBV5-1	TRBJ1-6	CASSFGGTPDSPLHF	TGCGCCAGCAGCTTCGGAGGGACCCCGGACTCACCCCTCCACTTT
.	TRBV5-1	TRBJ2-2	CASIQGSGELFF	TGCGCCAGCATTCAGGGATCCGGGGAGCTGTTTTTT
TRBD1	TRBV6-5	TRBJ1-5	CASRNRGSGNQPQHF	TGTGCCAGCAGAAACAGGGGATCGGGCAATCAGCCCCAGCATTTT
.	TRBV7-3	TRBJ1-2	CASSLRGDYGYTF	TGTGCCAGCAGCTTAAGGGGAGACTATGGCTACACCTTC
.	TRBV9	TRBJ2-1	CASSVALSSYNEQFF	TGTGCCAGCAGCGTAGCTCTGAGCTCCTACAATGAGCAGTTCTTC
.	TRBV7-3	TRBJ1-2	CASSYTGIDGYTF	TGTGCCAGCAGCTATACCGGGATCGATGGCTACACCTTC
TRBD1	TRBV4-3	TRBJ1-3	CASSQDRGRGRNTIYF	TGCGCCAGCAGCCAAGATAGGGGCAGGGGGCGGAACACCATATATTTT
TRBD2	TRBV15	TRBJ2-3	CATSRSTGTSGGSGSTDTQYF	TGTGCCACCAGCAGATCCACCGGGACTAGCGGGGGGTCTGGTAGCACAGATACGCAGTATTTT
.	TRBV6-5	TRBJ1-1	CASSRNGATEAFF	TGTGCCAGCAGTAGAAACGGAGCCACTGAAGCTTTCTTT
TRBD1	TRBV28	TRBJ1-6	CASSLGDSGSPLHF	TGTGCCAGCAGTTTAGGGGACAGTGGTTCACCCCTCCACTTT
TRBD2	TRBV29-1	TRBJ2-2	CSVGGGGAGKGELFF	TGCAGCGTTGGTGGCGGGGGGGCCGGTAAAGGGGAGCTGTTTTTT
.	TRBV7-2	TRBJ1-1	CASSLVAHLAEAFF	TGTGCCAGCAGCTTAGTAGCCCACCTAGCTGAAGCTTTCTTT
TRBD1	TRBV28	TRBJ2-3	CASSFRQGRTDTQYF	TGTGCCAGCAGTTTTCGACAGGGGCGGACAGATACGCAGTATTTT
TRBD1	TRBV5-4	TRBJ2-4	CASSLGDRENIQYF	TGTGCCAGCAGCTTGGGGGACAGGGAAAACATTCAGTACTTC